This T cell receptor beta chain was identified during a study of cytomegalovirus exposure and HLA in healthy donors. Study-wide results and caveats: Reports credit the classifier with highly specific, highly sensitive diagnosis of cytomegalovirus status. In most subjects, TCR beta sequences reportedly gave accurate predictions of HLA-A and HLA-B alleles. Later on, an analysis showed TCR association rates differing by HLA locus, with DRB1 the most and HLA-C the fewest.

PCR primers comprised 60 Vbeta and 13 Jbeta primers. The assay was immunoSEQ multiplex PCR, and TCRdb's table has in-frame clones only and misses some. The data hold roughly 130,000 clones, with about three quarters observed a single time. Points on this clone: Its specificity is not known.

The donors gave bone marrow, and they were healthy. This sequence was found in a woman in her 40s in good health and CMV-seronegative. Sequenced: PBMCs.

CDR3 DNA sequence: TGTGCCAGCAGTTTCATCAACAGGAAAGGCCATGGCTACACCTTC. Translated: CASSFINRKGHGYTF. The chain links TRBV27 to TRBJ1-2, with a tentative D call TRBD1 (5 bases). The CDR3 runs to 15 residues. The germline V gene encodes CDR1 MNHEY and CDR2 SMNVEV (reference sequence). Trimming shortened V by 3 bases and J by 6 bases, and 17 bases separated the two germline ends.